This T cell receptor (beta chain) was identified in a study of shared clonotypes between healthy human individuals (dated by TCRdb to the early 2020s). In the study overall: The cohort comprised a couple of women and a few men aged 18 to 49 years. Each donor's leukapheresis produced roughly between about 0.85 and 10 billion PBMCs. To increase sequencing depth and limit assay-specific biases, different laboratories used diverse techniques to prepare libraries and sequence TCR repertoires. For each donor, three plates each were used for CD4 naive and CD4 memory, two plates were used for CD8 naive, and one plate was used for CD8 memory. The study deeply sequenced blood TCR repertoires of several healthy adults to estimate repertoire size and the extent of clonotype sharing between individuals.

Using the deep immunoSEQ assay, TCR CDR3 regions were amplified from genomic DNA by multiplex PCR. Extracted genomic DNA from each cell subset was spread evenly across all wells of several immunoSEQ 96-well plates, with each plate serving as a replicate. For sorted subsets, each replicate PCR was loaded with roughly 200 ng genomic DNA, equivalent to 30,000 or so T cell genomes. The purified libraries were quantified using a Qubit 3.0 fluorometer, sized with a Bioanalyzer 2100, and then quantified again using the KAPA Library Quantification kit. Every immunoSEQ 96-well plate was sequenced on a separate single-read 150-cycle Illumina NextSeq 550 flow cell. On the authors' methods: The immunoSEQ output contained only junctional sequences without quality scores, so filtering could not match that applied to full-length reads. Sequences were annotated with PyIR, a Python wrapper for IgBLAST v1.9, and V/J genes and CDR3 were assigned using IMGT germline references. Reads were removed for weak V/J assignments (E-value above 1e-6), missing CDR3, stop codons, out-of-frame junctions, or ambiguous translated residues. V3J clonotypes were defined by identical inferred V gene, J gene, and CDR3 amino acid sequence. The percentage overlap between two repertoires was calculated by dividing the number of shared unique clonotypes by the size of the smaller repertoire. Richness of each repertoire was evaluated using RTK rarefaction, the Chao1 estimator, and Recon v2.1 estimates of unobserved clonotypes. OLGA was used to compute generation probabilities for all TCRbeta clonotypes that the gDNA method yielded from a handful of donors. TCRdb provides this immuneACCESS table in a form limited to in-frame rearrangements. Some clones are lacking; in checked studies, under half of them reflect an unresolved V gene, and why the rest are absent is not known. V and J calls and clone size come straight from that table; D and trimming were deduced from the DNA. A total of a few million clones appear in this sample, roughly 92% of them only once. About 0.13% of the sample belongs to the ten largest clones.

The donors were healthy, HIV-negative adults with no recently reported acute infections or vaccinations. All donors were Caucasian adults living in Nashville, Tennessee, USA. CD4+ T cells were enriched through magnetic negative selection, after which naive cells were positively selected on CD45RA and the remaining negative fraction served as the memory subset. Blood was collected by leukapheresis, and PBMCs were isolated by Ficoll-Histopaque density gradient centrifugation and then cryopreserved in liquid nitrogen vapor phase. Analytical flow cytometry was used to check the purity and quantity of every magnetically sorted T cell population. Genomic DNA was isolated from every sorted fraction and measured by UV absorbance on a Nanodrop 2000c. Overall study outcomes, separate from this receptor: Sampling was limited to blood, and TCR repertoires in tissue likely differ from TCR repertoires in blood. Pairwise subsampling led to the expectation that sequencing depth would affect the degree of clonotype sharing among donors. Because the study included a small number of donors, the genetic and exposure-history diversity represented was limited. Estimated clonotype richness was generally larger for naive than for memory subsets. About 5% of naive CD4, 3% to 4% of naive CD8, about 2.5% of memory CD4, and less than 0.45% of memory CD8 clonotypes were shared across several donors. Rarefaction of sorted-subset datasets indicated incomplete sequencing despite the large sequencing depth. Higher generation probabilities were observed for clonotypes shared by all four sorted-subset donors than for non-shared clonotypes.

A remark on this clone: This clone's antigen is unknown. No much larger clone exists at a distance of one base, and base qualities are not known.

Measured from the cysteine to the phenylalanine, the CDR3 is 14 residues long. Left in the record is the CDR3 DNA by itself, 42 bases read in frame from the first base. The germline V gene sets CDR1 to KGHSH and CDR2 to LQKENI. V was cut back by 3 bases and J by 6 bases, leaving a gap of 11 bases between them. Recombination connected TRBV18 to TRBJ2-2; the D gene cannot be named for sure. The sample consisted of naive CD4+ T cells sorted from blood. Interpreted using the paper, the cell subset or site label stands for: CD45RA+ positively selected. This receptor was identified in a man between 18 and 29 years old in good health. Here the CDR3 is given as CASSPPAGAGELFF. The DNA sequence is given as TGTGCCAGCTCACCCCCCGCCGGAGCCGGGGAGCTGTTTTTT.